The clone carrying this T cell receptor (beta chain) was observed at least ten times. Its specificity is not known. Unmatched junction bases numbered 6, after V lost 4 bases and J lost 0 bases. There are 15 residues in the CDR3. Looked up from germline, CDR1 is SNHLY and CDR2 is FYNNEI. This record comes from a study of regulatory T cells in long-lasting Graves disease. Whole-study findings and limits: There was favoring of TRBV28, TRBJ1-2 and TRBJ2-5 in persistent disease.

Time point meaning: newly diagnosed GD, antithyroid drugs for less than 3 months. PBMCs provided the RNA from which the TCR library was made. Building of the TCR beta libraries involved iRepertoire HTBI primers and Arm-PCR of CDR3 regions. Using its own MiXCR run on the multiplex PCR reads, TCRdb lists one record per CDR3 protein. In the table there are roughly 410,000 distinct CDR3 sequences, around 16% of which are singletons. The same sample was also studied in work on T cells in Graves' hyperthyroidism and ophthalmopathy. That work contributes: Patients were aged 18 to 65, had disease duration under 2 months, and had newly diagnosed hyperthyroidism.

This rearrangement joins TRBV2 to TRBJ2-7; 7 nucleotides match TRBD1. This specimen was peripheral blood mononuclear cells (PBMCs), taken at new diagnosis, from a patient treated with antithyroid drugs. This clonotype originated in a woman in her forties with Graves disease. The chain's CDR3 is CASSGRQGSSYEQYF. CDR3 in DNA: TGTGCCAGCAGTGGACGACAGGGAAGCTCCTACGAGCAGTACTTC.